These 2 T cell receptor beta chains were sequenced from one sample in a study of blood T cell repertoires in COVID-19. Produced via immunoSEQ multiplex PCR; TCRdb's table is partial and in-frame only. The sample lists fewer than 100,000 clones; around 90% were seen once. The material sequenced was peripheral blood. These receptors came from a woman older than 75 with acute or convalescent COVID-19.

This sequence joins TRBV5-6 and TRBJ2-5; D unclear. This CDR3 has 13 amino acids. Between the trimmed V and J ends, which lost 1 base and 1 base, there was a span of 5 bases. The V gene's germline CDR1 is SGHDT and CDR2 YYEEEE. In DNA, the CDR3 is TGTGCCAGCAGCTTGTTGGCCCAAGAGACCCAGTACTTC. This codes for CASSLLAQETQYF.

The rearrangement joins TRBV29-1 to TRBJ1-1, with TRBD1 matching 7 bases. Germline V gene data show CDR1 as SQVTM and CDR2 as ANQGSEA. This CDR3 has 13 residues. The junction had 7 bases not matched to a gene; V was cut back by 7 bases and J by 2 bases. The CDR3 DNA reads as TGCAGCGCCAAGGGACAGTTCAACACTGAAGCTTTCTTT. Amino acid sequence: CSAKGQFNTEAFF.